This T cell receptor (beta chain) was found in a study of T cell repertoires and leukemia-associated antigens. As for the study in general: Each sample gave about 3.3 to 5.0 million effective reads. Broader study findings: Whether expanded clones are antigen-specific and functional remains untested. No significant group difference appeared in Vbeta, Jbeta or VDJ counts.

Germline-derived CDR1 and CDR2 are MNHEY and SMNVEV (reference sequence). V lost 3 bases, J lost 9 bases, and 6 bases stayed unmatched. The CDR3 loop spans 15 amino acids. Concerning this clonotype itself: Its antigen is currently unknown. With a much larger clone just one base away, this may be a read error. Here the CDR3 omits its conserved ending phenylalanine or tryptophan, so a read error is the likely source.

TCRdb reprocessed the 5' RACE reads via MiXCR and lists one record per CDR3 protein. The sample yields roughly 12,000 distinct CDR3 sequences, 40% to 45% seen once. Sequenced material: CD3+ T cells sorted from blood and cultured. The J gene is TRBJ1-6, the V gene TRBV27; 9 nucleotides match TRBD1. The clonotype originates from a female donor in good health. The CDR3 sequence is CASSFVDRGISPLHS. DNA for the CDR3: TGTGCCAGCAGTTTTGTGGACAGGGGAATTTCACCCCTCCACTCT.